These T cell receptor beta chains were read from a single sample in a study of beta chain features in type 1 diabetes. Method: immunoSEQ multiplex PCR; TCRdb's copy keeps in-frame clones and lacks some. The sample has a few hundred thousand clones, 10% to 15% seen once. The sequenced sample consisted of naive CD4+ T cells from blood. These receptors came from a man between 18 and 29 years old in good health. The CDR3 runs from the conserved cysteine through the conserved F or W. The order of the fields is CDR3 DNA, CDR3 protein, D gene, CDR3 length, J gene, clone size, V gene. The D gene is left open where the match is weak. Not all rows give a size; the values are once, few, many and, for expanded clones, a class.

TGTGCCAGCAGTTCGGGACAGGGAATCACCGGGGAGCTGTTTTTT | CASSSGQGITGELFF | TRBD1 | 15 | TRBJ2-2 | . | TRBV6-5
TGTGCCAGCAGACGTGGGACAGACTCTGGAAACACCATATATTTT | CASRRGTDSGNTIYF | TRBD1 | 15 | TRBJ1-3 | . | TRBV6-5
TGTGCCAGCAGCGTAGGCGGGACAGGGGGCAATGGCTACACCTTC | CASSVGGTGGNGYTF | TRBD1 | 15 | TRBJ1-2 | . | TRBV7-9
TGTGCTGCGAACTCTGGAAACACCATATATTTT | CAANSGNTIYF | . | 11 | TRBJ1-3 | many | TRBV30
TGTGCCAGCAGCTCTATCACCCGCTTGAACACCGGGGAGCTGTTTTTT | CASSSITRLNTGELFF | . | 16 | TRBJ2-2 | . | TRBV7-2
TGTGCCAGCAGCTCTACAGGGGATAGCAATCAGCCCCAGCATTTT | CASSSTGDSNQPQHF | TRBD1 | 15 | TRBJ1-5 | . | TRBV13
TGTGCCAGCAGTACATGGACAGGGGTAATGTACGAGCAGTACTTC | CASSTWTGVMYEQYF | TRBD1 | 15 | TRBJ2-7 | . | TRBV28
TGTGCCAGCAGCTTAACAGGCGGGAGAGATGAGACCCAGTACTTC | CASSLTGGRDETQYF | TRBD2 | 15 | TRBJ2-5 | . | TRBV7-3
TGTGCCAGCAGTTACCTAACAGGGGTTAGTGAAAAACTGTTTTTT | CASSYLTGVSEKLFF | TRBD1 | 15 | TRBJ1-4 | . | TRBV6-6
TGCAGCGTTGGACTAGCGGTTAACAATGAGCAGTTCTTC | CSVGLAVNNEQFF | TRBD2 | 13 | TRBJ2-1 | . | TRBV29-1
TGTGCCAGCAGTGAAATAGGGGGCGGCCCCCTCGGGGCCAACGTCCTGACTTTC | CASSEIGGGPLGANVLTF | TRBD1 | 18 | TRBJ2-6 | . | TRBV27
TGTGCCAGCAGACTCCAGGGTACCTACGAGCAGTACTTC | CASRLQGTYEQYF | . | 13 | TRBJ2-7 | few | TRBV27
TGTGCCAGTAGCAAGGTCGGTGGAGTCACCGGGGAGCTGTTTTTT | CASSKVGGVTGELFF | . | 15 | TRBJ2-2 | few | TRBV19
TGTGCCAGCAGCCAAGTTCAGGTCTCCTACGAGCAGTACTTC | CASSQVQVSYEQYF | . | 14 | TRBJ2-7 | few | TRBV14
TGCAGCGTTGACCCGGGTTATGGCTACACCTTC | CSVDPGYGYTF | . | 11 | TRBJ1-2 | many | TRBV29-1
TGTGCCAGCACCTGGAGAGTATCAACTAACTATGGCTACACCTTC | CASTWRVSTNYGYTF | . | 15 | TRBJ1-2 | . | TRBV9
TGTGCCAGCAGCTCCCGGCCCGGGGTGTACGACAATGAGCAGTTCTTC | CASSSRPGVYDNEQFF | . | 16 | TRBJ2-1 | . | TRBV7-6
TGTGCCAGCAGCTTGCGCCGGGATGGTTACTACGAGCAGTACTTC | CASSLRRDGYYEQYF | . | 15 | TRBJ2-7 | few | TRBV5-6
TGCGCCAGCAGCTCCTCGGCCGGGGGGGGCGAGACCCAGTACTTC | CASSSSAGGGETQYF | TRBD2 | 15 | TRBJ2-5 | once | TRBV5-1
TGTGCCTGGAGTGCACAACCAAATACGCAGTATTTT | CAWSAQPNTQYF | . | 12 | TRBJ2-3 | few | TRBV30
TGTGCCAGCGGACAGGATGAAACTGAAGCTTTCTTT | CASGQDETEAFF | TRBD1 | 12 | TRBJ1-1 | . | TRBV30
TGTGCCACCACCGGCGAATACAGGGTAGGCACTGAAGCTTTCTTT | CATTGEYRVGTEAFF | . | 15 | TRBJ1-1 | . | TRBV15
TGTGCCAGCAGCTTATCCCAGGGGGCCGGCTCTAGCTACGAGCAGTACTTC | CASSLSQGAGSSYEQYF | TRBD1 | 17 | TRBJ2-7 | . | TRBV11-2
TGTGCCAGCAGCCGTAGTGGCAGGGGAACCGGGGAGCTGTTTTTT | CASSRSGRGTGELFF | . | 15 | TRBJ2-2 | . | TRBV7-9
TGCAGCGCCGATGACCGTCGCGGGGGGGCTCGAATTCAGTACTTC | CSADDRRGGARIQYF | TRBD2 | 15 | TRBJ2-4 | few | TRBV29-1
TGTGCCTGGAGTGTAGGAGTGAACACTGAAGCTTTCTTT | CAWSVGVNTEAFF | . | 13 | TRBJ1-1 | . | TRBV30
TGTGCCAGCAGCCGTGCGTCGGGGGGTGAAAAACTGTTTTTT | CASSRASGGEKLFF | . | 14 | TRBJ1-4 | . | TRBV5-4
TGTGCCTGGAGTATAGGGGTAGCGGGTACTGAAGCTTTCTTT | CAWSIGVAGTEAFF | . | 14 | TRBJ1-1 | . | TRBV30
TGCGCCAGCAGCCAAGATCGGGGTGGCACAGATACGCAGTATTTT | CASSQDRGGTDTQYF | . | 15 | TRBJ2-3 | . | TRBV4-3
TGCGCCAGCAGTCCCGGACTCCTCTACGAGCAGTACTTC | CASSPGLLYEQYF | . | 13 | TRBJ2-7 | . | TRBV23-1
TGTGCCAGCAAAGAGCGGGGGGGAAACTACGAGCAGTACTTC | CASKERGGNYEQYF | TRBD2 | 14 | TRBJ2-7 | few | TRBV6-5
TGTGCCATCGCGGGGGGTCCGGACGAGCAGTACTTC | CAIAGGPDEQYF | TRBD2 | 12 | TRBJ2-7 | . | TRBV28
TGTGCCAGCAGCTTAAACTACGGCTACACCTTC | CASSLNYGYTF | . | 11 | TRBJ1-2 | few | TRBV7-2
TGTGCCAGCAGCTTGGATCGGCTGGGGAGAGATACGCAGTATTTT | CASSLDRLGRDTQYF | . | 15 | TRBJ2-3 | few | TRBV5-4
TGTGCCTACTACAGGGTTAGCTCCTACGAGCAGTACTTC | CAYYRVSSYEQYF | . | 13 | TRBJ2-7 | . | TRBV30
TGTGCCAGTAGTTTGAGGGCCGGCAATCAGCCCCAGCATTTT | CASSLRAGNQPQHF | . | 14 | TRBJ1-5 | few | TRBV19
TGTGCCAGCAGCTGGACAGGGGGCCCTTATGGCTACACCTTC | CASSWTGGPYGYTF | TRBD1 | 14 | TRBJ1-2 | . | TRBV7-9
TGTGCCAGCAGTTGGACAGGGGGAACAGATACGCAGTATTTT | CASSWTGGTDTQYF | TRBD1 | 14 | TRBJ2-3 | . | TRBV6-6
TGTGCCAGCAGCCGCACAGAAGAGAACACTGAAGCTTTCTTT | CASSRTEENTEAFF | . | 14 | TRBJ1-1 | . | TRBV7-2
TGCAGCGTTGAAGATTGGGGGAGGTTCAATGAGCAGTTCTTC | CSVEDWGRFNEQFF | . | 14 | TRBJ2-1 | . | TRBV29-1
TGTGCCAGCAGCTTCGACGGAGGAAATAATAAGCCCCAGCATTTT | CASSFDGGNNKPQHF | . | 15 | TRBJ1-5 | few | TRBV7-2
TGCAGCGTTGTCCCAGGGGGCAATGAGCAGTTCTTC | CSVVPGGNEQFF | TRBD1 | 12 | TRBJ2-1 | many | TRBV29-1
TGTGCCAGCCGTTGGGCTGAATCCAAAAACATTCAGTACTTC | CASRWAESKNIQYF | . | 14 | TRBJ2-4 | few | TRBV6-5
TGTGCCAGCAGCGTAGAAGGATTATCCAGCGGGGGCTACACCTTC | CASSVEGLSSGGYTF | . | 15 | TRBJ1-2 | few | TRBV9
TGTGCCAGCAGCGTAGGAGGACAGGGTGATGGCTACACCTTC | CASSVGGQGDGYTF | TRBD1 | 14 | TRBJ1-2 | few | TRBV9
TGTGCCAGCAGCCAGGGACTAGCGGGGGGAAATGAGCAGTTCTTC | CASSQGLAGGNEQFF | TRBD2 | 15 | TRBJ2-1 | few | TRBV11-3
TGTGCCAGCAGCGGGGGGACAGGGACCCGTCAAGAGACCCAGTACTTC | CASSGGTGTRQETQYF | TRBD1 | 16 | TRBJ2-5 | . | TRBV9
TGCGCCAGCAGCCTGGAGGACAGGGACTCGGACGAGCAGTACTTC | CASSLEDRDSDEQYF | TRBD1 | 15 | TRBJ2-7 | . | TRBV4-3
TGCGCCAGCAGCCAAGGATTCAGGGTGAACACTGAAGCTTTCTTT | CASSQGFRVNTEAFF | . | 15 | TRBJ1-1 | . | TRBV4-1
TGTGCCAGCAGTTCCCAGCGGGACAAGTACAATGAGCAGTTCTTC | CASSSQRDKYNEQFF | . | 15 | TRBJ2-1 | few | TRBV11-3